This TCR beta chain was recovered during a study of OX40 agonist ivuxolimab in advanced cancers. This clone was seen a single time. The CDR3 is 15 residues long. Germline CDR1 is SGHVS and CDR2 is FQNEAQ. Trimming removed 5 bases from V and 12 bases from J; junction bases left unmatched: 11. The protocol was immunoSEQ multiplex PCR, while the TCRdb copy is restricted to in-frame clones and leaves out a portion. Altogether about 84,000 clones are present, around 90% being singletons, with the ten largest covering 0.43%. The source material was CD4+ or CD8+ T cells sorted from blood, sampled in a trial of the OX40 agonist ivuxolimab. This clonotype was obtained from an adult with an advanced solid tumor such as melanoma, head and neck, liver or kidney cancer. The chain combines TRBV7-8 with TRBJ2-1; 12 bases line up with TRBD1. As DNA, the CDR3 is TGTGCCAGCAGCCGAGCCGGGACAGGGGGCGCGGGGCAGTTCTTC. This sequence encodes CASSRAGTGGAGQFF. Full variable domain (rest looked up from reference TRBV7-8 and TRBJ2-1): GAGVSQSPRYKVAKRGQDVALRCDPISGHVSLFWYQQALGQGPEFLTYFQNEAQLDKSGLPSDRFFAERPEGSVSTLKIQRTQQEDSAVYLCASSRAGTGGAGQFFGPGTRLTVL.